One sample yielded the 6 T cell receptor beta chains listed below, sequenced in a study of molecular identifiers for immune sequencing clone quantification. Each CDR3 protein is one row after TCRdb ran MiXCR on the PCR reads. The sample lists around 470,000 distinct CDR3 sequences, about 26% seen once, with roughly 0.79% in the top ten. Sequences were obtained from naive CD8+ T cells from blood, with Jurkat cell RNA spiked in. Subset described: FACS-sorted CD8+CD4-CCR7+CD45RA+ naive T cells. These receptors were collected from a human donor in good health. Some libraries in this study had Jurkat cell RNA spiked in.

In this sample, this clonotype turned up a few times. The J gene is TRBJ1-4, the V gene TRBV28, with 8 nucleotides matching TRBD1. This CDR3 comprises 13 residues. Looked up from germline, CDR1 is MDHEN and CDR2 is SYDVKM. Trimming at V came to 6 bases and at J to 12 bases, leaving 9 bases not matched to a gene. Here the CDR3 reads CASRDRAEEELFF. CDR3 DNA: TGTGCCAGCAGGGACAGGGCGGAAGAAGAACTGTTTTTT.

With respect to this clonotype: One end of the junction varies from germline; a read error may be responsible. This rearrangement joins TRBV4-2 to TRBJ1-4; perhaps TRBD1 as D (5 bases). Germline-derived CDR1 and CDR2 are LGHNA and YNFKEQ. The length of the CDR3 is 15 residues. The DNA for the CDR3 is TGTGCCAGCAGCCAAGATATCGGGGCCGATGAAAGACTGTTTTTT. It yields the protein CASSQDIGADERLFF.

This clonotype was observed a handful of times. V is TRBV6-6 and J is TRBJ2-5; the match to TRBD1 covers 8 bases. CDR1 and CDR2 from the germline V gene are MNHNY and SVGAGI (reference sequence). J gave up 5 bases and V 7 bases, and 12 bases lay outside the gene matches. CDR3 length: 15 residues. Here the CDR3 reads CASTLSIGQGETQYF. DNA of the CDR3: TGTGCCAGCACCTTAAGCATCGGACAGGGTGAGACCCAGTACTTC.

This clonotype was counted only a few times. V gene TRBV20-1 combines with J gene TRBJ2-3, with 9 bases lining up with TRBD2. CDR1 and CDR2 from the germline V gene are DFQATT and SNEGSKA (reference sequence). The V and J ends lost 3 bases and 5 bases, in that order; junction bases with no gene match: 12. The CDR3 is made up of 16 amino acids. The CDR3 reads CSARRYSGRRVDTQYF. The CDR3 DNA reads as TGCAGTGCTAGGAGGTACAGCGGGAGGCGTGTAGATACGCAGTATTTT.

On this clonotype: Mismatch with germline at one junction end may stem from a read error. The V call is TRBV29-1, the J call TRBJ2-2, with D perhaps being TRBD1 or TRBD2 (5 bases each). The CDR3 contains 15 residues. The germline V gene has CDR1 SQVTM and CDR2 ANQGSEA. CDR3 coding DNA: TGCAGCGTTGAACGAGGAGCGAGAGGGACCGGGGAGCTGTCTTTT. This encodes CSVERGARGTGELSF.

This clonotype was detected ten times or more. The chain combines TRBV15 with TRBJ2-3; 7 nucleotides match TRBD1. Germline V CDR1 and CDR2: LNHNV, YYDKDF (reference sequence). This CDR3 spans 15 amino acids. The ends lost 5 bases at V and 2 bases at J; junction bases unmatched: 7. The CDR3 region is CATSGWDRSTDTQYF. CDR3 coding DNA: TGTGCCACCAGCGGGTGGGACAGATCCACAGATACGCAGTATTTT. The whole variable domain, remainder taken from reference TRBV15 and TRBJ2-3, is DAMVIQNPRYQVTQFGKPVTLSCSQTLNHNVMYWYQQKSSQAPKLLFHYYDKDFNNEADTPDNFQSRRPNTSFCFLDIRSPGLGDTAMYLCATSGWDRSTDTQYFGPGTRLTVL.